The 20 T cell receptor beta chains below were found in one sample sequenced in a study of T cells in Graves' hyperthyroidism and ophthalmopathy. Researchers took RNA transcripts and amplified the TCR beta CDR3 regions from them. RT-PCR in the first round (using the HTBI primer set) targeted the TCR CDR3. TCRdb analysed the multiplex PCR reads with MiXCR anew, one entry per CDR3 protein. The table has about 510,000 distinct CDR3 sequences, approximately 14% seen once. The sample consisted of blood. These receptors were collected from a woman in her forties with Graves' hyperthyroidism.

CDR3 protein: CASSQGLAGVSDTQYF. Here the CDR3 DNA reads TGTGCCAGCAGCCAGGGACTAGCGGGAGTCTCAGATACGCAGTATTTT. The chain links TRBV3-1 to TRBJ2-3; 14 bases agree with TRBD2. CDR3 length: 16 residues. The V gene's germline CDR1 is LGHDT and CDR2 YNNKEL (reference sequence). V shed 3 bases and J 4 bases; nucleotides not matched to a gene: 3.

This clonotype was seen a few times. The chain employs TRBV20-1 and TRBJ1-5; D is unclear. Germline lookup yields CDR1 DFQATT and CDR2 SNEGSKA (reference sequence). The CDR3 runs 15 residues. Trimming left V 0 bases short and J 7 bases short, with 16 bases between. Here the CDR3 reads CSARDRLNLEQPQHF. In DNA, the CDR3 is TGCAGTGCTAGAGATCGATTAAACTTAGAACAGCCCCAGCATTTT.

There are many counts of this clonotype. This CDR3 reads CASSLSGGQAEAFF. As DNA, the CDR3 is TGTGCCAGCAGTTTGTCAGGGGGCCAGGCTGAAGCTTTCTTT. This sequence joins TRBV3-1 and TRBJ1-1, with 8 bases fitting TRBD1. CDR1 LGHDT and CDR2 YNNKEL come from the germline V gene (reference sequence). This CDR3 comprises 14 residues. V was clipped by 6 bases and J by 6 bases; unmatched bases: 9.

This clonotype came up many times. The gene calls are TRBV2 and TRBJ1-5; 7 nucleotides line up with TRBD1. The CDR3 is 14 amino acids. CDR1 is SNHLY and CDR2 is FYNNEI in the germline V gene. Unmatched junction bases numbered 2, after V lost 2 bases and J lost 4 bases. The CDR3 spells CASSESGGNQPQHF. In DNA, the CDR3 is TGTGCCAGCAGTGAATCAGGGGGTAATCAGCCCCAGCATTTT.

This clonotype has only a few counts. The chain employs TRBV7-9 and TRBJ2-7; 11 bases agree with TRBD1. The CDR3 length is 13 residues. Germline trimming cut 11 bases from V and 0 bases from J; bases unmatched to any gene: 3. The germline V gene has CDR1 SEHNR and CDR2 FQNEAQ (reference sequence). The CDR3 DNA reads TGTGCCGGGGGGACAGGGGGCTCCTACGAGCAGTACTTC. Translated: CAGGTGGSYEQYF.

This clonotype has at least ten counts. J is TRBJ1-4 and V is TRBV6-1; maybe TRBD1 (6 bases). The CDR3 loop spans 16 amino acids. CDR1 is MNHNS and CDR2 is SASEGT in the germline V gene. Trimming removed 0 bases at V and 10 bases at J, with 18 bases between. The CDR3 region is CASSEAGAGVLVKLFF. The CDR3 region has the DNA TGTGCCAGCAGTGAAGCAGGTGCAGGGGTATTGGTAAAACTGTTTTTT.

The chain is built from TRBV5-5 and TRBJ2-5; 8 bases fit TRBD1. The ends lost 1 base at V and 4 bases at J; junction bases unmatched: 9. Looked up from germline, CDR1 is SGHKS and CDR2 is YYEKEE (reference sequence). The CDR3 is made up of 16 amino acids. CDR3 DNA: TGTGCCAGCAGCTTGTGGCAGGGGGCTGTCGGAGAGACCCAGTACTTC. This encodes CASSLWQGAVGETQYF.

This clonotype occurred many times. This rearrangement joins TRBV20-1 to TRBJ2-7; 9 bases fit TRBD2. The CDR3 length is 11 residues. The germline gives CDR1 DFQATT, CDR2 SNEGSKA (reference sequence). V trimming: 6 bases; J trimming: 4 bases; junction bases outside the gene matches: 1. Here the CDR3 reads CSAGLAYEQYF. The CDR3 DNA reads TGCAGTGCAGGACTAGCGTACGAGCAGTACTTC.

The chain has TRBV11-2 and TRBJ1-2; 12 bases match TRBD1. This CDR3 is 15 amino acids long. Germline assignment: CDR1 SGHAT and CDR2 FQNNGV. Germline trimming cut 10 bases from V and 0 bases from J; bases unmatched to any gene: 6. CDR3 in amino acids: CATTGTGGSNYGYTF. For the CDR3, the DNA is TGTGCCACAACCGGGACAGGGGGCTCTAACTATGGCTACACCTTC.

This chain uses TRBV25-1 with TRBJ2-2; TRBD1 might be the D (5 bases). The germline CDR1 and CDR2 sequences are MGHDK and SYGVNS. This CDR3 comprises 14 residues. Trimming took off 4 bases at V and 6 bases at J, with 12 bases between the two ends. The CDR3 DNA reads as TGTGCCAGCAGTGTAACAGGATGGGCCGGGGAGCTGTTTTTT. Encoded protein: CASSVTGWAGELFF.

This chain joins TRBV7-2 and TRBJ1-4; 7 nucleotides align to TRBD1. Germline V CDR1 and CDR2: SGHTA, FQGNSA. The junction had 19 bases not matched to a gene; V was cut back by 5 bases and J by 7 bases. CDR3 length equals 18 residues. As DNA, the CDR3 is TGTGCCAGCAGCCTCGTACCTCCCAGACAGGGAATAAGTGAAAAACTGTTTTTT. Protein sequence: CASSLVPPRQGISEKLFF. Based on the CDR3 plus reference TRBV7-2 and TRBJ1-4, the full variable domain is GAGVSQSPSNKVTEKGKDVELRCDPISGHTALYWYRQSLGQGLEFLIYFQGNSAPDKSGLPSDRFSAERTGGSVSTLTIQRTQQEDSAVYLCASSLVPPRQGISEKLFFGSGTQLSVL.

The sample holds many counts of this clonotype. The chain uses TRBV28 and TRBJ2-2, with 7 positions matching TRBD1. Germline lookup yields CDR1 MDHEN and CDR2 SYDVKM. Trimming took 7 bases from V and 6 from J; bases not matched to a gene: 8. The CDR3 length is 14 residues. The CDR3 coding sequence is TGTGCCAGCAACGAACAGGGGATGCCCGGGGAGCTGTTTTTT. Its protein is CASNEQGMPGELFF. The full variable domain, in which reference TRBV28 and TRBJ2-2 provide the parts outside the CDR3, is DVKVTQSSRYLVKRTGEKVFLECVQDMDHENMFWYRQDPGLGLRLIYFSYDVKMKEKGDIPEGYSVSREKKERFSLILESASTNQTSMYLCASNEQGMPGELFFGEGSRLTVL.

In this sample, this clonotype turned up many times. The J gene is TRBJ1-1, the V gene TRBV5-1, with D possibly matching TRBD1 (5 bases). Germline lookup yields CDR1 SGHRS and CDR2 YFSETQ. V was shortened by 7 bases and J by 4 bases, with 17 bases between the two germline ends. CDR3 length: 14 amino acids. This CDR3 is CASREGAGSTEAFF. The CDR3 DNA reads TGCGCCAGCCGGGAAGGGGCAGGAAGCACTGAAGCTTTCTTT.

This chain links TRBV6-1 with TRBJ1-6; no clear D. CDR1 is MNHNS and CDR2 is SASEGT in the germline V gene. This CDR3 spans 13 amino acids. The ends were cut back, 5 bases at V and 7 bases at J, with 9 bases in the middle. CDR3 bases: TGTGCCAGCAGTCCGAGGCGGAATTCACCCCTCCACTTT. Protein: CASSPRRNSPLHF.

The sample holds many counts of this clonotype. The chain recombines TRBV11-2 with TRBJ2-3; 13 bases align to TRBD2. Trimming at V came to 0 bases and at J to 5 bases, leaving 2 bases not matched to a gene. The CDR3 spans 16 residues. Germline V lookup: CDR1 SGHAT, CDR2 FQNNGV. Written as DNA, the CDR3 is TGTGCCAGCAGCTTAGAACTAGCGGGAGGGAAAGATACGCAGTATTTT. Protein product: CASSLELAGGKDTQYF.

This clonotype was counted ten times or more. The V gene is TRBV30, the J gene TRBJ2-1, with D unresolved. Germline CDR1 and CDR2: GTSNPN and SVGIG (reference sequence). Trimming shortened V by 3 bases and J by 11 bases, and 11 bases separated the two germline ends. This CDR3 is built from 11 residues. CDR3 nucleotides: TGTGCCTGGAGCGGTTACGGAAAGCAGTTCTTC. It yields the protein CAWSGYGKQFF.

On this clonotype itself: This may stem from a read error, because a much larger clone lies one nucleotide away. The genes are TRBV10-1 and TRBJ2-2; D is perhaps TRBD2 (6 bases). The CDR3 has 15 residues. Germline loops: CDR1 WNHNN, CDR2 SYGVQD (reference sequence). The CDR3 bases are TGCGCCAGCAGTGCACTAGCTGCGAACACCGGGGAGCCGTTTTTT. It is translated as CASSALAANTGEPFF.

In this sample, this clonotype turned up many times. The genes are TRBV20-1 and TRBJ1-2; 7 nucleotides match TRBD1. V was pared by 5 bases and J by 6 bases, with 9 bases of the junction left unmatched. Germline values: CDR1 DFQATT, CDR2 SNEGSKA (reference sequence). This CDR3 has 13 residues. The CDR3 sequence: CSADRVLLDGYTF. The CDR3 region has the DNA TGCAGTGCTGACAGGGTCCTCCTGGATGGCTACACCTTC.

This clonotype has a count of ten or more. This chain links TRBV9 with TRBJ2-2; 15 bases agree with TRBD2. CDR1 SGDLS and CDR2 YYNGEE come from the germline V gene. This CDR3 contains 17 residues. Losses at the gene ends were 3 bases for V and 5 bases for J; bases not matched to a gene: 5. CDR3 in amino acids: CASSAGLAGGHTGELFF. The CDR3 DNA reads as TGTGCCAGCAGCGCAGGACTAGCGGGAGGGCATACCGGGGAGCTGTTTTTT. The full variable domain, in which reference TRBV9 and TRBJ2-2 provide the parts outside the CDR3, is DSGVTQTPKHLITATGQRVTLRCSPRSGDLSVYWYQQSLDQGLQFLIQYYNGEERAKGNILERFSAQQFPDLHSELNLSSLELGDSALYFCASSAGLAGGHTGELFFGEGSRLTVL.

This clonotype showed up many times. The chain couples TRBV7-9 to TRBJ2-1, with 7 bases fitting TRBD1. The CDR3 is 13 amino acids. Trimming took 5 bases from V and 5 from J; bases not matched to a gene: 3. Germline V gene data show CDR1 as SEHNR and CDR2 as FQNEAQ (reference sequence). The CDR3 bases are TGTGCCAGCAGCAGGGGGCATAACAATGAGCAGTTCTTC. Amino acids: CASSRGHNNEQFF. Based on the CDR3 plus reference TRBV7-9 and TRBJ2-1, the full variable domain is DTGVSQNPRHKITKRGQNVTFRCDPISEHNRLYWYRQTLGQGPEFLTYFQNEAQLEKSRLLSDRFSAERPKGSFSTLEIQRTEQGDSAMYLCASSRGHNNEQFFGPGTRLTVL.